The 16 T cell receptor beta chains below come from one sample, sequenced in a study of cytomegalovirus exposure and HLA in healthy donors. Some clones are missing from TCRdb's copy, which holds only in-frame ones; the method was immunoSEQ multiplex PCR. Of about 150,000 clones listed, roughly 86% are singletons. Sequences were obtained from PBMCs. The origin of the receptors is a young man in good health and CMV-seropositive.

This clone showed up just once. This sequence joins TRBV7-9 and TRBJ2-3, with unresolved D. Trimming pared 1 base from V and 0 bases from J, leaving 8 bases between. This CDR3 contains 15 residues. CDR1 SEHNR and CDR2 FQNEAQ come from the germline V gene (reference sequence). The CDR3 here is CASSLDRTSTDTQYF. CDR3 nucleotides: TGTGCCAGCAGCTTAGACCGAACTAGCACAGATACGCAGTATTTT.

DNA of the CDR3: TGTGCCAGCAGTGAAACCGGGGGGCGCATCGAGCAGTACTTC. Residues: CASSETGGRIEQYF. This rearrangement joins TRBV25-1 to TRBJ2-7; perhaps TRBD2 as D (7 bases). CDR1 and CDR2 (germline): MGHDK, SYGVNS. Trimming took off 2 bases at V and 6 bases at J, with 14 bases between the two ends. CDR3 length: 14 amino acids.

The rearrangement links TRBV7-9 to TRBJ1-1; 7 positions agree with TRBD1. In germline, CDR1 is SEHNR, CDR2 FQNEAQ (reference sequence). The ends lost 3 bases at V and 4 bases at J; junction bases unmatched: 5. This CDR3 has 14 amino acids. The CDR3 DNA is TGTGCCAGCAGCTTGAGACAGGGTGGCACTGAAGCTTTCTTT. Translation gives CASSLRQGGTEAFF.

The chain has TRBV18 and TRBJ1-1; unclear D gene. This CDR3 comprises 14 residues. Trimming stripped 3 bases from V and 0 bases from J, with 8 bases between. Germline V gene lookup returns CDR1 KGHSH and CDR2 LQKENI. The CDR3 DNA reads TGTGCCAGCTCACCCAGTTCCATGAACACTGAAGCTTTCTTT. Translating gives CASSPSSMNTEAFF.

J is TRBJ2-5 and V is TRBV5-5; 8 bases align to TRBD1. The CDR3 contains 14 residues. The V gene's germline CDR1 is SGHKS and CDR2 YYEKEE (reference sequence). V gave up 0 bases and J gave up 9 bases; unmatched junction bases: 7. CDR3 in DNA: TGTGCCAGCAGCTTGGGGACAGGGTCCGGGTCCCAGTACTTC. Amino acids: CASSLGTGSGSQYF.

This clone was counted only a few times. The DNA is left out, because the CDR3 cannot be placed on it with certainty; the CDR3 is given as TCRdb lists it. The chain has TRBV28 and TRBJ1-2. Germline V gene sequence: CDR1 MDHEN, CDR2 SYDVKM. Termini included, the CDR3 measures 13 amino acids. The CDR3 loop is CASSFGDFRGYTF.

The chain joins TRBV4-1 to TRBJ1-1; D is uncertain. Looked up from germline, CDR1 is MGHRA and CDR2 is YSYEKL. Trimming left V 4 bases short and J 1 base short, with 10 bases between. The CDR3 contains 14 residues. This chain's CDR3 is CASSRPDGNTEAFF. DNA of the CDR3: TGCGCCAGCAGCCGGCCCGATGGGAACACTGAAGCTTTCTTT.

The V and J genes are TRBV5-4 and TRBJ1-2, with a possible D match to TRBD1 (6 bases). V was cut by 5 bases and J by 0 bases, with 17 bases left in between. CDR3 length: 16 amino acids. CDR1 SGHNT and CDR2 YYREEE come from the germline V gene (reference sequence). CDR3 DNA: TGTGCCAGCAGTTACAGGGCATGGGTATCTAACTATGGCTACACCTTC. This gives the protein CASSYRAWVSNYGYTF. The whole variable domain, filled in from reference TRBV5-4 and TRBJ1-2, reads ETGVTQSPTHLIKTRGQQVTLRCSSQSGHNTVSWYQQALGQGPQFIFQYYREEENGRGNFPPRFSGLQFPNYSSELNVNALELDDSALYLCASSYRAWVSNYGYTFGSGTRLTVV.

The gene calls are TRBV19 and TRBJ2-5; 9 nucleotides match TRBD2. Germline CDR1 and CDR2: LNHDA and SQIVND (reference sequence). V was pared by 4 bases and J by 5 bases, with 5 bases of the junction left unmatched. The CDR3 is 14 residues long. The CDR3 region is CASSTGLAWETQYF. DNA of the CDR3: TGTGCCAGTAGTACCGGACTAGCGTGGGAGACCCAGTACTTC. Looking up the rest from reference TRBV19 and TRBJ2-5 gives the full variable domain: DGGITQSPKYLFRKEGQNVTLSCEQNLNHDAMYWYRQDPGQGLRLIYYSQIVNDFQKGDIAEGYSVSREKKESFPLTVTSAQKNPTAFYLCASSTGLAWETQYFGPGTRLLVL.

The V call is TRBV11-2, the J call TRBJ2-3; 9 bases map to TRBD1. The CDR3 consists of 16 residues. Per germline, CDR1 SGHAT and CDR2 FQNNGV. V shed 1 base, J shed 3 bases, and the junction held 5 bases outside the gene matches. CDR3 loop: CASSLGQGVGTDTQYF. CDR3 DNA sequence: TGTGCCAGCAGCTTAGGACAGGGGGTAGGAACAGATACGCAGTATTTT.

The chain is built from TRBV5-4 and TRBJ1-6; possibly TRBD1 for D (6 bases). Germline CDR1 and CDR2: SGHNT and YYREEE (reference sequence). The CDR3 covers 13 residues. The ends were cut back, 4 bases at V and 8 bases at J, with 10 bases in the middle. The CDR3 loop reads CASSTNRDSPLHF. DNA for the CDR3: TGTGCCAGCAGCACCAACAGGGATTCACCCCTCCACTTT.

This clone was detected only a few times. The chain employs TRBV10-3 and TRBJ1-4, with D tentatively TRBD1 (5 bases). Trimming took off 0 bases at V and 11 bases at J, with 16 bases between the two ends. Per the germline V gene, CDR1 is ENHRY and CDR2 is SYGVKD. The CDR3 is 15 residues long. The CDR3 here is CAISESGRAYGKLFF. Written as DNA, the CDR3 is TGTGCCATCAGTGAGTCGGGCAGGGCGTATGGGAAACTGTTTTTT.

The rearrangement joins TRBV7-9 to TRBJ1-1; D perhaps matches TRBD1 (6 bases). V lost 3 bases to trimming and J lost 4 bases, with 18 bases between them. The CDR3 consists of 16 residues. The germline CDR1 and CDR2 sequences are SEHNR and FQNEAQ (reference sequence). The CDR3 loop reads CASSFQGRGRGTEAFF. In DNA form, the CDR3 reads TGTGCCAGCAGCTTTCAGGGGAGAGGCCGGGGCACTGAAGCTTTCTTT.

The V gene is TRBV27, the J gene TRBJ2-1, with 8 nucleotides matching TRBD2. The V gene's germline CDR1 is MNHEY and CDR2 SMNVEV (reference sequence). The J segment lost 8 bases and the V segment lost 4 bases, leaving 4 bases of the junction unmatched. CDR3 size: 13 residues. CDR3 in DNA: TGTGCCAGCAGTTCGGGAGGGAAGGATGAGCAGTTCTTC. The encoded protein is CASSSGGKDEQFF.

The chain employs TRBV11-3 and TRBJ2-3; D ambiguous. The CDR3 runs 14 residues. V was cut by 6 bases and J by 0 bases, with 10 bases left in between. CDR1 and CDR2 (germline): SGHNT, YENEEA. DNA of the CDR3: TGTGCCAGCAGTTTCACCCGGAGCACAGATACGCAGTATTTT. Encoded protein: CASSFTRSTDTQYF.

This sequence joins TRBV6-1 and TRBJ2-5, with D perhaps TRBD1 (5 bases). CDR3 length: 17 amino acids. CDR1 and CDR2 from the germline V gene are MNHNS and SASEGT. V gave up 4 bases and J gave up 0 bases, with 18 bases separating them. The CDR3 DNA reads TGTGCCAGCAGTGCGTCTGTAGGGGCAGCCAACCAAGAGACCCAGTACTTC. Translated, it gives CASSASVGAANQETQYF.